Presented here are 4 T cell receptor beta chains from one specimen sequenced in a study of graft-versus-host responses after intestinal transplantation. Sequenced by immunoSEQ multiplex PCR; TCRdb stores in-frame clones only, minus some. The sample comprises approximately 24,000 clones, over 90% of which are singletons, and 1.5% to 2.5% rests with the top ten. Material: PBMCs, obtained 39 to 40 days after intestinal transplant. The receptors were gathered from a human patient who received an intestinal transplant, so some T cells may come from the graft donor.

This chain joins TRBV28 and TRBJ2-2, with D perhaps matching TRBD2 (6 bases). Trimming stripped 5 bases from V and 0 bases from J, with 13 bases between. Germline CDR1 reads MDHEN; CDR2 reads SYDVKM. This CDR3 comprises 16 residues. In DNA, the CDR3 is TGTGCCAGCAGTCCGTTGAGACTAGCGAACACCGGGGAGCTGTTTTTT. Translated, it gives CASSPLRLANTGELFF.

The J gene is TRBJ2-1, the V gene TRBV27; 15 bases match TRBD2. CDR1 and CDR2 from the germline V gene are MNHEY and SMNVEV (reference sequence). The CDR3 extends over 21 amino acids. The junction had 10 bases not matched to a gene; V was cut back by 1 base and J by 0 bases. The CDR3 bases are TGTGCCAGCAGTTTATTTTTCGGACTAGCGGGAGGGACTAGCTCCTACAATGAGCAGTTCTTC. Translated, it gives CASSLFFGLAGGTSSYNEQFF.

V and J are TRBV7-6 and TRBJ2-7, with TRBD2 matching 9 bases. Unmatched junction bases numbered 8, after V lost 1 base and J lost 1 base. This CDR3 comprises 17 residues. CDR1 and CDR2 from the germline V gene are SGHVS and FNYEAQ. The chain's CDR3 is CASSLETGLAWSYEQYF. The CDR3 DNA reads as TGTGCCAGCAGCTTAGAGACCGGACTAGCGTGGTCCTACGAGCAGTACTTC.

The gene calls are TRBV5-4 and TRBJ2-3; 11 bases fit TRBD2. Germline V gives CDR1 SGHNT, CDR2 YYREEE (reference sequence). The J segment lost 0 bases and the V segment lost 4 bases, leaving 10 bases of the junction unmatched. CDR3 length equals 18 residues. The CDR3 loop reads CASSPGLAVGTSTDTQYF. Written as DNA, the CDR3 is TGTGCCAGCAGCCCGGGACTAGCGGTCGGAACTAGCACAGATACGCAGTATTTT.